The clone carrying this T cell receptor (beta chain) turned up a few times. The antigen is unknown. Germline assignment: CDR1 MGHRA and CDR2 YSYEKL. V shed 5 bases and J shed 6 bases, with 11 bases lying between them. The CDR3 totals 13 residues. These data originate in a study of T cell clonotyping in hematopoietic cell transplantation. TCRdb's copy holds only in-frame clones and misses some; the assay was immunoSEQ multiplex PCR. The table records about 29,000 clones, roughly 92% of them present only once. General study findings and limits: Broader posttransplant TCR repertoire diversity was predicted by graft donor and pretransplant recipient Inverse Simpson Index values.

The V call is TRBV4-1, the J call TRBJ1-3; D is possibly TRBD1 (5 bases). The origin of this receptor is a female patient aged 50-59 years who had an allogeneic stem cell transplant from a related donor, so the T cells may come from the graft donor. Some clones in this sample may be carry-over from other donors' samples. The specimen was PBMCs, collected 100 days after allogeneic stem cell transplant. The CDR3 loop is CASSSSRENTIYF. CDR3 nucleotides: TGCGCCAGCAGCTCTAGCAGGGAAAACACCATATATTTT.